This passage covers 8 T cell receptor beta chains from one sample sequenced in a study of cytotoxic CD8 clonotypes in ibrutinib-treated CLL. The assay was immunoSEQ multiplex PCR, and TCRdb's table has in-frame clones only and misses some. The table shows nearly 300,000 clones, with around 69% occurring only once. The sample consisted of PBMCs, taken at disease progression, from a patient treated with ibrutinib. The source of these receptors is a human donor with chronic lymphocytic leukemia.

This clone was recorded once. The rearrangement joins TRBV5-6 to TRBJ2-7; the match to TRBD1 covers 8 bases. Germline V CDR1 and CDR2: SGHDT, YYEEEE. This CDR3 has 17 amino acids. The J segment lost 1 base and the V segment lost 1 base, leaving 10 bases of the junction unmatched. This chain's CDR3 is CASSLWIYRDRSYEQYF. CDR3 nucleotide sequence: TGTGCCAGCAGCTTGTGGATCTACCGGGACAGGTCCTACGAGCAGTACTTC. The full variable domain, its missing parts supplied by reference TRBV5-6 and TRBJ2-7, is DAGVTQSPTHLIKTRGQQVTLRCSPKSGHDTVSWYQQALGQGPQFIFQYYEEEERQRGNFPDRFSGHQFPNYSSELNVNALLLGDSALYLCASSLWIYRDRSYEQYFGPGTRLTVT.

This chain links TRBV15 with TRBJ1-6; D is possibly TRBD1 (5 bases). The CDR3 loop spans 14 amino acids. Germline lookup yields CDR1 LNHNV and CDR2 YYDKDF (reference sequence). V shed 5 bases and J shed 6 bases, with 11 bases lying between them. The CDR3 nucleotides read TGTGCCACCAGCCAGGCAGGGCTTAATTCACCCCTCCACTTT. Protein sequence: CATSQAGLNSPLHF.

This sequence joins TRBV28 and TRBJ2-5, with TRBD1 matching over 11 bases. The CDR3 totals 14 residues. CDR1 is MDHEN and CDR2 is SYDVKM in the germline V gene. With 6 bases clipped from V and 5 bases from J, the junction kept 5 bases outside the gene matches. CDR3 coding DNA: TGTGCCAGCAGGGACAGGGGGCGTCCCGAGACCCAGTACTTC. Its translation is CASRDRGRPETQYF.

The rearrangement joins TRBV7-2 to TRBJ1-3; D is ambiguous. Germline CDR1 reads SGHTA; CDR2 reads FQGNSA. This CDR3 spans 15 amino acids. Between the trimmed V and J ends, which lost 2 bases and 0 bases, there was a span of 8 bases. CDR3 amino acids: CASSLSRISGNTIYF. CDR3 bases: TGTGCCAGCAGCTTAAGCAGAATCTCTGGAAACACCATATATTTT.

A few counts support this clone. Within the sample, other DNA sequences also encode this same CDR3. This chain connects TRBV9 to TRBJ2-1; D is unclear. Between the trimmed V and J ends, which lost 3 bases and 7 bases, there was a span of 2 bases. From germline, CDR1 is SGDLS and CDR2 YYNGEE. This CDR3 is 10 amino acids long. The CDR3 DNA reads as TGTGCCAGCAGCGGGAATGAGCAGTTCTTC. Translated, it gives CASSGNEQFF.

J is TRBJ2-1 and V is TRBV9; 7 nucleotides match TRBD2. V lost 3 bases, J lost 3 bases, and 6 bases stayed unmatched. Germline V gives CDR1 SGDLS, CDR2 YYNGEE. The length of the CDR3 is 15 residues. CDR3 sequence: CASSARGDGYNEQFF. In DNA, the CDR3 is TGTGCCAGCAGCGCCCGGGGGGATGGCTACAATGAGCAGTTCTTC.

The chain is built from TRBV11-1 and TRBJ1-1; D call uncertain. The CDR3 loop spans 13 amino acids. Germline CDR1 and CDR2: SGHAT and FQDESV (reference sequence). Trimming cost V 2 bases and J 7 bases, with 11 bases left between them. The DNA of the CDR3 is TGTGCCAGCAGCTTATCCGAGGAGGTTGAAGCTTTCTTT. It yields the protein CASSLSEEVEAFF.

The V and J genes are TRBV2 and TRBJ1-1; a weak D match, TRBD1 (6 bases). V was cut by 8 bases and J by 5 bases, with 27 bases left in between. CDR3 size: 17 residues. CDR1 is SNHLY, CDR2 FYNNEI, per germline. The CDR3 DNA follows: TGTGCCAGCCCCCTTCCCCGGGGGCCCCAACGCCGGACTGAAGCTTTCTTT. It specifies CASPLPRGPQRRTEAFF. Complete variable domain (other parts from reference TRBV2 and TRBJ1-1): EPEVTQTPSHQVTQMGQEVILRCVPISNHLYFYWYRQILGQKVEFLVSFYNNEISEKSEIFDDQFSVERPDGSNFTLKIRSTKLEDSAMYFCASPLPRGPQRRTEAFFGQGTRLTVV.